The clone carrying this T cell receptor (beta chain) has only a few counts. The sample belongs to a study of response to subunit inactivated influenza vaccine. A single record per CDR3 protein comes from TCRdb applying MiXCR to the RT-PCR reads. The data show hundreds of thousands of distinct CDR3 sequences, with 15% to 19% seen just once and roughly 10% held by the top ten. Sequences were derived from PBMCs from blood, sampled 12 days after vaccination. This sequence originates from a man between 50 and 59 years old who received an inactivated influenza vaccine.

Here the CDR3 DNA reads TGCAGCGTTGCGGAGCACTACGAGCAGTACTTC. It translates to CSVAEHYEQYF. The rearrangement joins TRBV29-1 to TRBJ2-7; D unclear. V gave up 4 bases and J gave up 3 bases, with 7 bases separating them. Per germline, CDR1 SQVTM and CDR2 ANQGSEA. The CDR3 consists of 11 residues.